The clone carrying this TCR beta chain turned up a few times. The antigen is unknown. This sample is drawn from a study of beta chain features in type 1 diabetes. Sequencing targeted expressed TCRB transcripts, as all isolated RNA had been reverse transcribed. Only in-frame clones appear in the TCRdb table, and some are missing; sequencing was by immunoSEQ multiplex PCR. This table holds about 650,000 clones, about an eighth found once. J gave up 1 base and V 5 bases, and 5 bases lay outside the gene matches. CDR1 and CDR2 (germline): PRHDT, FYEKMQ (reference sequence). The CDR3 sequence is 15 residues long. Each donor gave one heparinised blood draw averaging around 120 mL. Naive, central memory, regulatory and stem cell-like memory cells within the CD4+ compartment were sorted using CD45RO/CCR7/CD25/CD127/CD95/CD27. Findings and limits, study-wide: Because the template was cDNA, high-expressing cells might be over-represented. All four CD4+ subsets of Type 1 diabetes patients contained TCRB CDR3s that were moderately but significantly shorter.

The V and J genes are TRBV13 and TRBJ1-1; 9 bases map to TRBD1. Sequenced sample: naive CD4+ T cells from blood. The sequence came from a man aged 30 to 45 with type 1 diabetes. Here the CDR3 reads CASSTPGQGNTEAFF. The DNA of the CDR3 is TGTGCCAGCAGCACACCGGGACAGGGGAACACTGAAGCTTTCTTT.